This passage covers 7 T cell receptor beta chains from one sample sequenced in a study of blood T cell repertoires in COVID-19. The method was immunoSEQ multiplex PCR; TCRdb's version includes in-frame clones alone and lacks a portion of them. Seen here are 110,000 to 150,000 clones, under 90% observed once, and the top ten hold approximately 40%. Sequences were obtained from peripheral blood. All receptors come from a human donor in a cohort sampled during active COVID-19.

This chain connects TRBV28 to TRBJ1-1; possible D gene TRBD1, 6 bases. This CDR3 comprises 14 residues. The V end lost 5 bases, the J end lost 5 bases, and 15 bases lay between the germline ends. Germline V gene data show CDR1 as MDHEN and CDR2 as SYDVKM. The CDR3 nucleotides are TGTGCCAGCAGTCCCGGACTTCAGGGGACTGAAGCTTTCTTT. Amino acids: CASSPGLQGTEAFF.

The chain links TRBV7-8 to TRBJ2-5, with 10 bases aligning to TRBD1. CDR1 is SGHVS, CDR2 FQNEAQ, per germline. V gave up 5 bases and J gave up 10 bases; unmatched junction bases: 13. The CDR3 has 15 residues. The CDR3 nucleotides are TGTGCCAGCAGCCTGGGACAGGGGCCTTTATTCGGCCAGTACTTC. Its protein product is CASSLGQGPLFGQYF.

This clone was seen once. The chain combines TRBV18 with TRBJ2-1; D possibly corresponds to TRBD2 (5 bases). The germline V gene encodes CDR1 KGHSH and CDR2 LQKENI. Trimming shortened V by 2 bases and J by 9 bases, and 11 bases separated the two germline ends. CDR3 size: 13 residues. CDR3 nucleotide sequence: TGTGCCAGCTCACCAGGGTGGACTCCTGAGCAGTTCTTC. Translating gives CASSPGWTPEQFF.

V usage is TRBV7-3 and J usage is TRBJ2-3; D possibly corresponds to TRBD2 (5 bases). Per germline, CDR1 SGHTA and CDR2 FQGTGA. V was clipped by 5 bases and J by 4 bases, with 19 bases between them. The CDR3 consists of 16 residues. This CDR3 is CASSETPSNGADTQYF. CDR3 DNA: TGTGCCAGCAGCGAAACACCTAGCAACGGCGCAGATACGCAGTATTTT.

The V call is TRBV5-1, the J call TRBJ1-4; D remains ambiguous. Trimming cost V 5 bases and J 8 bases, with 19 bases left between them. CDR3 length: 15 residues. Germline V CDR1 and CDR2: SGHRS, YFSETQ. CDR3 loop: CASRSGLRIGEKLFF. CDR3 DNA: TGCGCCAGCAGAAGTGGTTTACGAATCGGGGAAAAACTGTTTTTT.

The CDR3 loop is CASRGGSQGYETQYF. DNA for the CDR3: TGTGCCAGTAGGGGGGGTTCCCAGGGTTATGAGACCCAGTACTTC. This chain uses TRBV19 with TRBJ2-5, with D maybe TRBD2 (6 bases). This CDR3 has 15 residues. Deletions cut 6 bases from V and 5 bases from J, with 19 bases between. Per the germline V gene, CDR1 is LNHDA and CDR2 is SQIVND (reference sequence).

This clone appeared once. V is TRBV3-1 (or the pseudogene TRBV3-2) and J is TRBJ2-5; 8 bases fit TRBD1. CDR1 LGHDT and CDR2 YNNKEL come from the germline V gene (reference sequence). The CDR3 is 17 amino acids. Losses at the gene ends were 0 bases for V and 5 bases for J; bases not matched to a gene: 11. The CDR3 region has the DNA TGTGCCAGCAGCCAAGATCTCGCACAGGGGGTAGGGGAGACCCAGTACTTC. Encoded protein: CASSQDLAQGVGETQYF.